Below, 9 T cell receptor beta chains from the same sample are listed, as sequenced in a study of blood T cell repertoires in COVID-19. Assay: immunoSEQ multiplex PCR; the TCRdb copy retains only in-frame clones and omits some. Among some 670,000 clones listed, 80% to 90% were seen once. The sequencing input was peripheral blood. The origin of the receptors is a woman younger than 30 with acute or convalescent COVID-19.

Concerning this clone: The junction departs from germline at one end; a sequencing error may be responsible. CDR3 in amino acids: CASNYGTDYGYTF. CDR3 in DNA: TGTGCCAGCAATTACGGGACAGACTATGGCTACACCTTC. This chain connects TRBV6-5 to TRBJ1-2; 7 nucleotides match TRBD1. CDR3 length: 13 amino acids. Germline values: CDR1 MNHEY, CDR2 SVGAGI.

V is TRBV29-1 and J is TRBJ1-2; TRBD1 matches at 7 bases. The germline V gene encodes CDR1 SQVTM and CDR2 ANQGSEA. Unmatched junction bases numbered 13, after V lost 4 bases and J lost 5 bases. The CDR3 covers 15 residues. The CDR3 region has the DNA TGCAGCGTTGCCCGTCCCCCAGACAGGGTATATGGCTACACCTTC. Its protein product is CSVARPPDRVYGYTF.

The chain carries TRBV7-3 and TRBJ2-1, with D possibly TRBD2 on 6 matching bases. Deletions cut 3 bases from V and 4 bases from J, with 13 bases between. The germline V gene encodes CDR1 SGHTA and CDR2 FQGTGA. The CDR3 has 15 residues. The CDR3 DNA reads as TGTGCCAGCAGCTTTGGCCGGGGGACTTACAATGAGCAGTTCTTC. It translates to CASSFGRGTYNEQFF.

J is TRBJ1-2 and V is TRBV5-1; 9 nucleotides match TRBD1. The germline CDR1 and CDR2 sequences are SGHRS and YFSETQ. Trimming cost V 3 bases and J 7 bases; bases outside gene matches: 10. CDR3 length: 15 residues. The CDR3 DNA reads as TGCGCCAGCAGCTCAGAGTCGACAGGGGGGTTTGGCTACACCTTC. Protein product: CASSSESTGGFGYTF.

This clone was observed a handful of times. The V gene is TRBV5-6, the J gene TRBJ1-3; D gene unclear. The CDR3 totals 14 residues. From germline, CDR1 is SGHDT and CDR2 YYEEEE. V shed 2 bases and J shed 0 bases, with 6 bases lying between them. This CDR3 reads CASSFPSSGNTIYF. The CDR3, as DNA: TGTGCCAGCAGCTTTCCGTCCTCTGGAAACACCATATATTTT.

V usage is TRBV7-9 and J usage is TRBJ1-2; maybe TRBD1 (5 bases). Germline CDR1 is SEHNR and CDR2 is FQNEAQ (reference sequence). The V end lost 0 bases, the J end lost 8 bases, and 19 bases lay between the germline ends. The length of the CDR3 is 16 residues. The CDR3 nucleotides read TGTGCCAGCAGCTTAGCCCGACAGAGTTTATTGCGGGGCTACACCTTC. It yields the protein CASSLARQSLLRGYTF.

The genes are TRBV5-8 and TRBJ1-4; no definite D call. V was cut by 5 bases and J by 3 bases, with 17 bases left in between. The CDR3 spans 16 residues. From germline, CDR1 is SGHTS and CDR2 YDEGEE. The CDR3 spells CASRPGFGAANEKLFF. The CDR3 DNA sequence: TGTGCCAGCAGGCCTGGGTTTGGTGCGGCTAATGAAAAACTGTTTTTT.

This clone has a handful of counts. The chain has TRBV19 and TRBJ1-2, with D maybe TRBD1 (5 bases). The CDR3 has 14 amino acids. Trimming removed 1 base from V and 0 bases from J, with 6 bases in between. The germline CDR1 and CDR2 sequences are LNHDA and SQIVND (reference sequence). The CDR3 DNA follows: TGTGCCAGTAGTATAGCGGGGGCTAACTATGGCTACACCTTC. This sequence encodes CASSIAGANYGYTF.

The J gene is TRBJ1-2, the V gene TRBV24-1, with 9 bases fitting TRBD1. The junction had 8 bases not matched to a gene; V was cut back by 9 bases and J by 7 bases. The CDR3 has 13 amino acids. Germline V lookup: CDR1 KGHDR, CDR2 SFDVKD. The CDR3 bases are TGTGCCACCTCTGCCCGGGACAGGGCTGGCTACACCTTC. Its translation: CATSARDRAGYTF.